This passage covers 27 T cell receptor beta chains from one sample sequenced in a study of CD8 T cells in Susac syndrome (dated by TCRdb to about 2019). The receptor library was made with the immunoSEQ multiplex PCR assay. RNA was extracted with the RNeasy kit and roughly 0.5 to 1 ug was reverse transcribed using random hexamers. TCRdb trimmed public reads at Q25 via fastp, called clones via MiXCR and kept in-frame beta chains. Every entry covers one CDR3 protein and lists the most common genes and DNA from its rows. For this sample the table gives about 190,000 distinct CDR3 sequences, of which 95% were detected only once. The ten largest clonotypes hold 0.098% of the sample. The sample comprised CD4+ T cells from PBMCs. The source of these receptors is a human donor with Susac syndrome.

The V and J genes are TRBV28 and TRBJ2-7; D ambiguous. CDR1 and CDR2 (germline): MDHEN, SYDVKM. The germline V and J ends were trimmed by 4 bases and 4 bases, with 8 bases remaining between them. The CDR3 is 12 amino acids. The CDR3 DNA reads TGTGCCAGCAGTTCTGTTATGTACGAGCAGTACTTC. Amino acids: CASSSVMYEQYF.

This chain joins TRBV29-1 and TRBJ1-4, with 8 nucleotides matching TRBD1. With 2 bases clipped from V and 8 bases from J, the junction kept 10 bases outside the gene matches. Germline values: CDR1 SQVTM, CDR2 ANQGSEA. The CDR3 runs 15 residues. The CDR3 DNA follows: TGCAGCGTTGAAAGAACCGGGACAGGTAGAGAAAAACTGTTTTTT. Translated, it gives CSVERTGTGREKLFF.

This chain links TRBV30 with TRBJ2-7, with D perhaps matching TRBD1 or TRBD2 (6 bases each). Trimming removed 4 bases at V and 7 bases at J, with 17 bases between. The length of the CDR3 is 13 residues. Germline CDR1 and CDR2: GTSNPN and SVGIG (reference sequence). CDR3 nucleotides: TGTGCCTGGACGGGAGACAGGAATCGAGAGCAGTACTTC. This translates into CAWTGDRNREQYF.

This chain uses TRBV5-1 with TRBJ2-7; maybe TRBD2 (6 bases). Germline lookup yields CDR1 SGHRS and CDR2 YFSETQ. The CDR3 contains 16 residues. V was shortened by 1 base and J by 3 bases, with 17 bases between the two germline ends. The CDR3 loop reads CASSLYSGGGGYEQYF. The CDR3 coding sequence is TGCGCCAGCAGCTTGTACTCCGGGGGTGGGGGCTACGAGCAGTACTTC.

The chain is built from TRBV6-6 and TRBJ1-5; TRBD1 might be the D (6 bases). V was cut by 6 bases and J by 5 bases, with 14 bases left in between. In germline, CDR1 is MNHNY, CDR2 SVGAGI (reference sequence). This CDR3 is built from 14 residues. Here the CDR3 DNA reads TGTGCCAGCAGCCGGGACACGGCTGATCAGCCCCAGCATTTT. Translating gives CASSRDTADQPQHF.

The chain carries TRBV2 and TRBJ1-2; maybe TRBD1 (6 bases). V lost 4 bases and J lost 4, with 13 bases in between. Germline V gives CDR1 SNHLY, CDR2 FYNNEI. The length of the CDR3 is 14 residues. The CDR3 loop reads CASSVDRPGYGYTF. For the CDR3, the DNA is TGTGCCAGCAGTGTTGACAGGCCGGGCTATGGCTACACCTTC.

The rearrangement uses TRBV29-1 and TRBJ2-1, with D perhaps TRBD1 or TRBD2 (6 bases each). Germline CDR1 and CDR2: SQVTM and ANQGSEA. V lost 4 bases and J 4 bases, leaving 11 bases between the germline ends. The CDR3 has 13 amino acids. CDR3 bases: TGCAGCGTTGGAGGGGGGAGGTACAATGAGCAGTTCTTC. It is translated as CSVGGGRYNEQFF.

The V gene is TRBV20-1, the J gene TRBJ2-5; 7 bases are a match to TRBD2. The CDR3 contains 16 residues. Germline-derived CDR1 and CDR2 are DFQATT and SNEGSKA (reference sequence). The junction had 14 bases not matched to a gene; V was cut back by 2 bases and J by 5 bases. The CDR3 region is CSARTFGRLAVETQYF. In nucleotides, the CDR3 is TGCAGTGCTAGAACCTTTGGTAGGCTAGCGGTGGAGACCCAGTACTTC.

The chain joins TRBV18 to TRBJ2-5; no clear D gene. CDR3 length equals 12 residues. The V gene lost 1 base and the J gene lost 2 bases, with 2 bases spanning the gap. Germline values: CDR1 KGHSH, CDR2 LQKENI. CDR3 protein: CASSPQQETQYF. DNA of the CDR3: TGTGCCAGCTCACCACAGCAAGAGACCCAGTACTTC.

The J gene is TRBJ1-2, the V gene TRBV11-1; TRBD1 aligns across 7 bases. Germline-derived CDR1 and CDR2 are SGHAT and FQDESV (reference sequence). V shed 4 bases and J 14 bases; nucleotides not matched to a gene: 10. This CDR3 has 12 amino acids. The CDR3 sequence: CASSSRTGISTF. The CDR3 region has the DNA TGTGCCAGCAGCTCTAGGACAGGAATAAGTACCTTC. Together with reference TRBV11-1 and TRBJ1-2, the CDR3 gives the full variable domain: EAEVAQSPRYKITEKSQAVAFWCDPISGHATLYWYRQILGQGPELLVQFQDESVVDDSQLPKDRFSAERLKGVDSTLKIQPAELGDSAMYLCASSSRTGISTFGSGTRLTVV.

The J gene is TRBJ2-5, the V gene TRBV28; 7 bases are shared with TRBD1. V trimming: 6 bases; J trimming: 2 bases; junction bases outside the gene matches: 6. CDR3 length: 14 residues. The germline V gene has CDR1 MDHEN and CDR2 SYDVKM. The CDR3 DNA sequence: TGTGCCAGCAGCCAAGGGACAGTACAAGAGACCCAGTACTTC. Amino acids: CASSQGTVQETQYF.

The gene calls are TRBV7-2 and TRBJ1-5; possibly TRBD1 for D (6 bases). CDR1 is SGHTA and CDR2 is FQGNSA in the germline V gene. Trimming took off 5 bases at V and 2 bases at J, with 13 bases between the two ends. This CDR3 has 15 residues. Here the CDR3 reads CASSEGQLGNQPQHF. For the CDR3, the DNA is TGTGCCAGCAGCGAAGGACAGTTGGGCAATCAGCCCCAGCATTTT.

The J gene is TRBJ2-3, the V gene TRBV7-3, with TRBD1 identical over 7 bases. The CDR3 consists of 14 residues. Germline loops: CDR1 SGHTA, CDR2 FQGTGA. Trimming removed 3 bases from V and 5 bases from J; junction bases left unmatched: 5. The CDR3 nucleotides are TGTGCCAGCAGCTTGGGACAGAGGGTAGATACGCAGTATTTT. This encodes CASSLGQRVDTQYF. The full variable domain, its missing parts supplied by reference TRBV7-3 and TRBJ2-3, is GAGVSQTPSNKVTEKGKYVELRCDPISGHTALYWYRQSLGQGPEFLIYFQGTGAADDSGLPNDRFFAVRPEGSVSTLKIQRTERGDSAVYLCASSLGQRVDTQYFGPGTRLTVL.

The CDR3 spells CASSSDRLRGTGELFF. The CDR3 nucleotides are TGTGCCAGCAGCAGCGACAGGCTGCGTGGCACCGGGGAGCTGTTTTTT. The V call is TRBV6-1, the J call TRBJ2-2; tentative D call: TRBD1 (6 bases). Germline CDR1 and CDR2: MNHNS and SASEGT. The CDR3 runs 16 residues. Trimming took 6 bases from V and 4 from J, leaving 18 bases between them.

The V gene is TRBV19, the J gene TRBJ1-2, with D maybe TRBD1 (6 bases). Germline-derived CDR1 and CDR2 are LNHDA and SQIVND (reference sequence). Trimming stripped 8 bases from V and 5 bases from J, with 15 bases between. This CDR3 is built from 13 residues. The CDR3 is CASDTGQEYGYTF. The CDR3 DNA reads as TGTGCCAGTGATACAGGGCAGGAGTATGGCTACACCTTC.

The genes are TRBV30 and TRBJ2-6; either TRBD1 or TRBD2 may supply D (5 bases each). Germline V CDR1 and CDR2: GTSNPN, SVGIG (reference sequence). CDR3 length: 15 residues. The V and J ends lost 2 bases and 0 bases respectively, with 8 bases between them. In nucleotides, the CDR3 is TGTGCCTGGAGTACCGGGACCTCTGGGGCCAACGTCCTGACTTTC. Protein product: CAWSTGTSGANVLTF.

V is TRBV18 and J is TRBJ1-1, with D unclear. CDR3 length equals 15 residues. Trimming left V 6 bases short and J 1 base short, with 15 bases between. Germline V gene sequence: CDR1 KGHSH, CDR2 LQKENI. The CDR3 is CASSQWWEGNTEAFF. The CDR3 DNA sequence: TGTGCCAGCTCCCAATGGTGGGAGGGGAACACTGAAGCTTTCTTT. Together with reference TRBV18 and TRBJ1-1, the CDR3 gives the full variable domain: NAGVMQNPRHLVRRRGQEARLRCSPMKGHSHVYWYRQLPEEGLKFMVYLQKENIIDESGMPKERFSAEFPKEGPSILRIQQVVRGDSAAYFCASSQWWEGNTEAFFGQGTRLTVV.

Here the CDR3 DNA reads TGTGCCAGCAGTCCAATGGGGGCAGCCATAAATCAGCCCCAGCATTTT. Amino acid sequence: CASSPMGAAINQPQHF. The chain has TRBV27 and TRBJ1-5, with D maybe TRBD1 (6 bases). V was pared by 5 bases and J by 4 bases, with 18 bases between. The CDR3 covers 16 residues. Germline CDR1 and CDR2: MNHEY and SMNVEV (reference sequence).

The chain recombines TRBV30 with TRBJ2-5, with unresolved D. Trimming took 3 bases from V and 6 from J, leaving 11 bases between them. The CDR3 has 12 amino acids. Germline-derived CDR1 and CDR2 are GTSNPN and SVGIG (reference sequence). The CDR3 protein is CAWRSASKTQYF. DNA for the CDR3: TGTGCCTGGAGATCGGCCTCGAAGACCCAGTACTTC.

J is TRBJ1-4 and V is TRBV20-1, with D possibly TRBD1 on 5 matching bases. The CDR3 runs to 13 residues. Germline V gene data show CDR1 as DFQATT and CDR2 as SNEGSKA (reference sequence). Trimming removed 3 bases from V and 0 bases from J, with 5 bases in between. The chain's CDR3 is CSASRATNEKLFF. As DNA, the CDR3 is TGCAGTGCTAGCAGGGCAACTAATGAAAAACTGTTTTTT.

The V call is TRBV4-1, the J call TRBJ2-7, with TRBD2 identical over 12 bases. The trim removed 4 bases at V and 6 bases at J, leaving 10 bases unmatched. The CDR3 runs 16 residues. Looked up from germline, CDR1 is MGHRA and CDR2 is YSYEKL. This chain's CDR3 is CASSPIGLAGYFEQYF. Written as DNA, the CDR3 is TGCGCCAGCAGCCCGATCGGACTAGCGGGGTATTTCGAGCAGTACTTC.

CDR3 sequence: CSAPDRGVGSPLHF. CDR3 nucleotides: TGCAGTGCACCGGACAGGGGAGTAGGTTCACCCCTCCACTTT. The rearrangement links TRBV20-1 to TRBJ1-6, with 9 bases that match TRBD1. With V trimmed by 6 bases and J by 9 bases, 9 bases remained unmatched. This CDR3 has 14 amino acids. Germline V lookup: CDR1 DFQATT, CDR2 SNEGSKA (reference sequence).

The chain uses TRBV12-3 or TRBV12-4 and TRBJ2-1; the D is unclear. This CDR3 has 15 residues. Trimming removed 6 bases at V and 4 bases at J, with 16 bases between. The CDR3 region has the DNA TGTGCCAGCAGCCCGGGCCCCCCGAGGTACAATGAGCAGTTCTTC. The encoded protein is CASSPGPPRYNEQFF.

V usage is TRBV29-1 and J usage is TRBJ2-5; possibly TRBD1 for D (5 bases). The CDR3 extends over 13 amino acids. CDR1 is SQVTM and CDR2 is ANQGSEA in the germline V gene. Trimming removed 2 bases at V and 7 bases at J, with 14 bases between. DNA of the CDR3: TGCAGCGTTGAACGACTGTCTGGGGCGACCCAGTACTTC. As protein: CSVERLSGATQYF.

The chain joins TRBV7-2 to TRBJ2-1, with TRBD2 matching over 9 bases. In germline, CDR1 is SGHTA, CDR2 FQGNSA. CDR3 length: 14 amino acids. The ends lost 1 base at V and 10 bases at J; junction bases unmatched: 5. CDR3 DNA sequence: TGTGCCAGCAGCTTAGGCGGGGGGGCCAGGGAGCAGTTCTTC. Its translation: CASSLGGGAREQFF.

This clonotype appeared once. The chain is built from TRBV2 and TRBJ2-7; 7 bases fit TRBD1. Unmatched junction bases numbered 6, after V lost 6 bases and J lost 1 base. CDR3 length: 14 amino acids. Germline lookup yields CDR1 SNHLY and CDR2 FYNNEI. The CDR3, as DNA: TGTGCCAGCAGATCGGGACAGAGGTCCTACGAGCAGTACTTC. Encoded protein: CASRSGQRSYEQYF.

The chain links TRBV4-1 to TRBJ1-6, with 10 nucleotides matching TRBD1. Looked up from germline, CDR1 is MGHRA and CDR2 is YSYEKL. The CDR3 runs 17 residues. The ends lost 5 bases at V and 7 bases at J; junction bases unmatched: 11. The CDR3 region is CASSIPRDRGGNSPLHF. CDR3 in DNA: TGCGCCAGCAGCATTCCCCGGGACAGGGGAGGGAATTCACCCCTCCACTTT.